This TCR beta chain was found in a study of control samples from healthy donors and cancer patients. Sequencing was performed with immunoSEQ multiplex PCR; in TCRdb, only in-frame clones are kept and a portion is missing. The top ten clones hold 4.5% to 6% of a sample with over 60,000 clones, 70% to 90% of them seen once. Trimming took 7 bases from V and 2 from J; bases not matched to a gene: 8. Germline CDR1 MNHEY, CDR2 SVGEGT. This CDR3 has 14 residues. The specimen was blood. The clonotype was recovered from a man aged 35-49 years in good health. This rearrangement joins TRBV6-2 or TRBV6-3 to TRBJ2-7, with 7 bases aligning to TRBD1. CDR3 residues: CASTPAGTAYEQYF. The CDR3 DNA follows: TGTGCCAGCACCCCGGCTGGGACAGCCTACGAGCAGTACTTC.